This TCR beta chain was identified in a study of PD-L1 blockade in urothelial cancer. Some clones are missing from TCRdb's copy, which holds only in-frame ones; the method was immunoSEQ multiplex PCR. The top ten clones hold 6% to 7% of a sample with under 40,000 clones, 75% to 85% of them seen once. The germline V gene encodes CDR1 SGHRS and CDR2 YFSETQ. CDR3 size: 15 residues. Unmatched junction bases numbered 4, after V lost 1 base and J lost 7 bases. Described time point: pretreatment peripheral blood. This sequence originates from a man between 60 and 75 years old with urothelial cancer. The chain carries TRBV5-1 and TRBJ2-1; TRBD2 agrees at 11 bases. Sequencing was performed on PBMCs, taken around atezolizumab (anti-PD-L1) treatment. The CDR3 region is CASSLSSGGANEQFF. The CDR3 DNA reads TGCGCCAGCAGCTTGAGTAGCGGGGGGGCGAATGAGCAGTTCTTC.